These T cell receptor beta chains were read from a single sample in a study of T cells in Graves' hyperthyroidism and ophthalmopathy. Each CDR3 protein is one row after TCRdb ran MiXCR on the multiplex PCR reads. The data contain approximately 370,000 distinct CDR3 sequences, approximately 17% of them singletons. Sequences were obtained from blood. The receptors derive from a woman in her twenties or thirties with Graves' hyperthyroidism that later progressed to Graves' ophthalmopathy. CDR3s include the opening cysteine and the closing phenylalanine or tryptophan. Expanded clones are given a class, and other clones once, few, many or no size at all.

j_call,v_call,clone_size,cdr3_aa
TRBJ2-7,TRBV18,many,CASSPPGGLDQQYF
TRBJ2-1,TRBV3-1,many,CASSQGSGGLTSYNEQFF
TRBJ1-6,TRBV5-1,-,CASSFAGASNNSPLHF
TRBJ1-4,TRBV6-5,many,CASSYSTEGAIGKLFF
TRBJ1-1,TRBV27,few,CASRPMSEEVTEAFF
TRBJ2-7,TRBV28,many,CASSIGQAFSYEQYF
TRBJ2-1,TRBV29-1,many,CSVEYQAGEQFF
TRBJ2-1,TRBV4-1,once,CASSQGPRDDEQFF
TRBJ1-2,TRBV28,many,CASSFREVGYTF
TRBJ1-2,TRBV28,many,CASSSPGGANYGYTF
TRBJ1-4,TRBV2,many,CASSEAGPSSGKLFF
TRBJ2-5,TRBV5-8,-,CASSLLIEETQYF
TRBJ2-1,TRBV18,few,CASSPPGTAYNEQFF
TRBJ1-1,TRBV12-3/TRBV12-4,-,CASSLAGRMNTEAFF
TRBJ1-5,TRBV6-2/TRBV6-3,few,CASRRREWDQPQHF
TRBJ2-7,TRBV11-3,-,CASSLQVGYEQYF
TRBJ1-6,TRBV6-1,few,CASSDGTGNSPLHF
TRBJ2-7,TRBV11-2,-,CAGSASGAGEQYF
TRBJ2-3,TRBV20-1,many,CSARNYRERMGQGSYSQYF
TRBJ2-2,TRBV18,-,CASSPLQSGAGELFF